The 20 T cell receptor beta chains listed next were all sequenced from one sample in a study of T cells after yellow fever vaccination (dated by TCRdb to the late 2010s). The sample's treatment or condition, from its label and the paper: live attenuated yellow fever vaccine strain. Library creation used 5' RACE. The reads were generated on an Illumina HiSeq 2500. TCRdb itself trimmed the public reads at Q25 with fastp, ran MiXCR and retained productive beta chains. Records with the same CDR3 protein are collapsed into one entry carrying the most frequent genes and DNA. This sample has a few hundred thousand distinct CDR3 sequences in its table, and 17% of those were observed once. The ten largest make up roughly 17% of the sample. The source was PBMCs, collected more than 4 days after the first yellow fever vaccination. The receptors were gathered from a man aged 18 to 30 who received the YFV17D yellow fever vaccine.

The V gene is TRBV5-1, the J gene TRBJ2-7; D is possibly TRBD1 (5 bases). The CDR3 consists of 13 residues. Germline lookup yields CDR1 SGHRS and CDR2 YFSETQ. The V end lost 4 bases, the J end lost 3 bases, and 11 bases lay between the germline ends. The CDR3 DNA reads as TGCGCCAGCAGCCCCGGACACGTCTACGAGCAGTACTTC. It is translated as CASSPGHVYEQYF.

J is TRBJ1-5 and V is TRBV7-2, with a tentative D call TRBD1 (5 bases). Trimming pared 5 bases from V and 6 bases from J, leaving 14 bases between. This CDR3 region has 14 residues. In germline, CDR1 is SGHTA, CDR2 FQGNSA. CDR3 bases: TGTGCCAGCAGCCTTACGGGAGGGGTTCAGCCCCAGCATTTT. Encoded protein: CASSLTGGVQPQHF.

The CDR3 loop is CASSTGPGTGNEQYV. The CDR3 DNA reads TGTGCCAGCAGCACAGGACCCGGGACAGGAAACGAGCAGTACGTC. This sequence joins TRBV5-4 and TRBJ2-7; 8 bases match TRBD1. The junction had 11 bases not matched to a gene; V was cut back by 4 bases and J by 5 bases. The V gene's germline CDR1 is SGHNT and CDR2 YYREEE (reference sequence). The CDR3 totals 15 residues.

A few counts support this clonotype. The chain joins TRBV6-1 to TRBJ2-5, with D possibly matching TRBD1 (6 bases). The CDR3 extends over 14 amino acids. The germline CDR1 and CDR2 sequences are MNHNS and SASEGT. With 6 bases removed from V and 5 bases from J, the gap between germline ends came to 16 bases. CDR3 sequence: CASRPLFRGETQYF. In DNA form, the CDR3 reads TGTGCCAGCAGACCCCTCTTCAGGGGCGAGACCCAGTACTTC.

Here the CDR3 DNA reads TGTGCCAGCAGTCCTCAGGGATCAGGGACTGGAAACACCATATATTTT. It yields the protein CASSPQGSGTGNTIYF. V and J are TRBV7-2 and TRBJ1-3; D might be TRBD1 (5 bases). The CDR3 spans 16 residues. The ends were cut back, 6 bases at V and 2 bases at J, with 17 bases in the middle. Germline V lookup: CDR1 SGHTA, CDR2 FQGNSA.

The V gene is TRBV6-5, the J gene TRBJ2-2; TRBD1 agrees at 7 bases. With 2 bases clipped from V and 7 bases from J, the junction kept 7 bases outside the gene matches. The CDR3 totals 15 residues. Germline lookup yields CDR1 MNHEY and CDR2 SVGAGI. The CDR3 loop reads CASSYVTGRGGELFF. The CDR3 region has the DNA TGTGCCAGCAGTTACGTGACAGGGAGAGGCGGGGAGCTGTTTTTT.

This clonotype occurred a few times. This chain links TRBV6-1 with TRBJ1-5; tentative D call: TRBD1 (6 bases). The CDR3 spans 15 residues. In germline, CDR1 is MNHNS, CDR2 SASEGT. V gave up 3 bases and J gave up 3 bases, with 12 bases separating them. Here the CDR3 DNA reads TGTGCCAGCAGTGATGTTACAGGGACCAATCAGCCCCAGCATTTT. Translated: CASSDVTGTNQPQHF.

The V gene is TRBV7-9, the J gene TRBJ2-2; D tentatively fits TRBD1 or TRBD2 (5 bases each). CDR1 SEHNR and CDR2 FQNEAQ come from the germline V gene (reference sequence). The CDR3 loop spans 13 amino acids. V lost 3 bases, J lost 6 bases, and 8 bases lay in between. The CDR3 coding sequence is TGTGCCAGCAGCTTCGTGGGGGCCGGGGAGCTGTTTTTT. Amino acid sequence: CASSFVGAGELFF.

This clonotype was detected many times. The chain carries TRBV12-3 or TRBV12-4 and TRBJ1-6; D may be TRBD1 (5 bases). The ends were cut back, 1 base at V and 6 bases at J, with 7 bases in the middle. This CDR3 has 14 residues. CDR3 in DNA: TGTGCCAGCAGTTTAGGGAGGGGTAATTCACCCCTCCACTTT. As protein: CASSLGRGNSPLHF.

The chain carries TRBV5-1 and TRBJ2-1; D is possibly TRBD1 (5 bases). The CDR3 totals 17 residues. Germline CDR1 is SGHRS and CDR2 is YFSETQ. V lost 0 bases and J 0 bases, leaving 13 bases between the germline ends. The CDR3 sequence: CASSLGRGSPSYNEQFF. The CDR3 DNA sequence: TGCGCCAGCAGCTTGGGTAGGGGAAGTCCCTCCTACAATGAGCAGTTCTTC.

The chain links TRBV20-1 to TRBJ2-7, with D perhaps being TRBD1 or TRBD2 (6 bases each). Trimming left V 0 bases short and J 0 bases short, with 12 bases between. The CDR3 totals 15 residues. Germline V gives CDR1 DFQATT, CDR2 SNEGSKA (reference sequence). This CDR3 is CSARDPGGSSYEQYF. In DNA, the CDR3 is TGCAGTGCTAGAGATCCCGGGGGCTCCTCCTACGAGCAGTACTTC.

The genes are TRBV12-3 or TRBV12-4 and TRBJ1-4; perhaps TRBD1 as D (5 bases). This CDR3 spans 14 amino acids. Trimming cost V 4 bases and J 11 bases, with 17 bases left between them. The CDR3 is CASSWRPTAGKLFF. As DNA, the CDR3 is TGTGCCAGCAGTTGGCGGCCGACAGCAGGGAAACTGTTTTTT.

This clonotype appeared a few times. V gene TRBV12-3 or TRBV12-4 combines with J gene TRBJ2-3; no clear D gene. This CDR3 is built from 15 residues. The V end was cut by 6 bases, the J end by 4 bases, with 17 bases between. CDR3 sequence reads: CASSLTSPSADTQYF. The CDR3 nucleotides read TGTGCCAGCAGCCTTACTTCCCCATCGGCAGATACGCAGTATTTT.

This clonotype was recorded a few times. The chain employs TRBV5-1 and TRBJ2-3; D is unresolved. The V end was cut by 4 bases, the J end by 2 bases, with 5 bases between. Germline CDR1 and CDR2: SGHRS and YFSETQ. CDR3 length equals 12 residues. As DNA, the CDR3 is TGCGCCAGCAGCACAACCACAGATACGCAGTATTTT. This gives the protein CASSTTTDTQYF.

V and J are TRBV4-3 and TRBJ1-2, with unresolved D. Germline V gives CDR1 LGHNA, CDR2 YSLEER. Trimming left V 1 base short and J 8 bases short, with 17 bases between. The CDR3 loop spans 15 amino acids. The CDR3 DNA follows: TGCGCCAGCAGCCAAGGGGATAGTCGGGGTAGAGGCTACACCTTC. It specifies CASSQGDSRGRGYTF.

This clonotype was found a few times. The chain employs TRBV7-2 and TRBJ1-2, with D possibly TRBD1 on 5 matching bases. The CDR3 contains 13 residues. CDR1 SGHTA and CDR2 FQGNSA come from the germline V gene. V dropped 5 bases and J dropped 7 bases, with 14 bases sitting between them. The CDR3 region has the DNA TGTGCCAGCAGCGGAAGCGGGGCGAGTGGCTACACCTTC. Translation gives CASSGSGASGYTF.

This clonotype came up a few times. J is TRBJ2-7 and V is TRBV5-5, with 7 bases lining up with TRBD1. This CDR3 has 12 residues. V dropped 3 bases and J dropped 6; count of bases not matched to a gene: 3. Germline V gives CDR1 SGHKS, CDR2 YYEKEE (reference sequence). Written as DNA, the CDR3 is TGTGCCAGCAGCTCCACAGGGGTCGAGCAGTACTTC. Translated, it gives CASSSTGVEQYF.

The CDR3 sequence is CASREGGGSAYEQYF. In nucleotides, the CDR3 is TGTGCCAGCAGGGAGGGGGGGGGTAGTGCCTACGAGCAGTACTTC. V and J are TRBV7-8 and TRBJ2-7; a weak D match, TRBD2 (7 bases). CDR3 length equals 15 residues. The V gene's germline CDR1 is SGHVS and CDR2 FQNEAQ. The V and J ends lost 6 bases and 2 bases respectively, with 17 bases between them.

In this sample, this clonotype turned up a few times. This chain uses TRBV12-3 or TRBV12-4 with TRBJ2-1, with 11 bases aligning to TRBD2. V was pared by 3 bases and J by 9 bases, with 7 bases of the junction left unmatched. The CDR3 sequence is 15 residues long. The CDR3 sequence: CASSFGSGGASEQFF. CDR3 in DNA: TGTGCCAGCAGTTTCGGTAGCGGGGGGGCGAGTGAGCAGTTCTTC.

This clonotype was seen many times. V gene TRBV7-8 combines with J gene TRBJ2-7; tentatively, D is TRBD1 (5 bases). The CDR3 sequence is 14 residues long. CDR1 is SGHVS, CDR2 FQNEAQ, per germline. Between the trimmed V and J ends, which lost 5 bases and 0 bases, there was a span of 11 bases. CDR3 amino acids: CASSGRQSSYEQYV. In DNA form, the CDR3 reads TGTGCCAGCAGCGGCCGACAGAGCTCCTACGAGCAGTACGTC.